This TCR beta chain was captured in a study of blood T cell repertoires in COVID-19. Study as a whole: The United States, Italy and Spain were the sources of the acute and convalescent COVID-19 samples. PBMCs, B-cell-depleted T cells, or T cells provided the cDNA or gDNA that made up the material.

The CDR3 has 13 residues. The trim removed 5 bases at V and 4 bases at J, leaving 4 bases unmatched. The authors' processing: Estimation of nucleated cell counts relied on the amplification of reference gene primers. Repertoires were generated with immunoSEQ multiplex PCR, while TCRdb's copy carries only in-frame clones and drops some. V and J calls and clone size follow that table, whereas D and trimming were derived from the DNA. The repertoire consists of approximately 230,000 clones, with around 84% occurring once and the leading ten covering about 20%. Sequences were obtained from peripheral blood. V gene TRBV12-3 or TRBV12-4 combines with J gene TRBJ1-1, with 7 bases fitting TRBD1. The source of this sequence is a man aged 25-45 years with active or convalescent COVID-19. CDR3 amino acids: CASSQDRTTEAFF. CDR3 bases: TGTGCCAGCAGTCAGGACAGGACCACTGAAGCTTTCTTT.